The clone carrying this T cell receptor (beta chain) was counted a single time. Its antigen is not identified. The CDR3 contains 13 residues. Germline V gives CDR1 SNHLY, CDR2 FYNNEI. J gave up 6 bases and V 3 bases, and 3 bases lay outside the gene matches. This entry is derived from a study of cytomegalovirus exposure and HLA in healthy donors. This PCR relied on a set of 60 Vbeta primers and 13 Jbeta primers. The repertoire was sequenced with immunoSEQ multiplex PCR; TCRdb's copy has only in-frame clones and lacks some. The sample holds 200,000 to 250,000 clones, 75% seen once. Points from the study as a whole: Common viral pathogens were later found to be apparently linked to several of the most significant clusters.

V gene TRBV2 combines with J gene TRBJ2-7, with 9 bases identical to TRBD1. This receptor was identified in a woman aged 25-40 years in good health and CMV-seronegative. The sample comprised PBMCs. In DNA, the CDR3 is TGTGCCAGCAGTGAGGACAGGGGCGGCGAGCAGTACTTC. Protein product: CASSEDRGGEQYF.